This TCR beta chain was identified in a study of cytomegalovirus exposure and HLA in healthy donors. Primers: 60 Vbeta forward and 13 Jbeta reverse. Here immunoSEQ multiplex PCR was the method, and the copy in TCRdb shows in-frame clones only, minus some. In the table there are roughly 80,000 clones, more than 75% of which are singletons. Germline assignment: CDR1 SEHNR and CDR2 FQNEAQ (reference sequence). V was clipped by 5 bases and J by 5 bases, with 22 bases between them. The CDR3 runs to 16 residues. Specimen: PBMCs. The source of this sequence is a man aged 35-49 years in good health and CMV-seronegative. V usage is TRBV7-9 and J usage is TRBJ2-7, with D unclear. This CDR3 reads CASSPRSDRRYHEQYF. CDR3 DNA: TGTGCCAGCAGCCCACGGTCCGATCGAAGATACCACGAGCAGTACTTC.